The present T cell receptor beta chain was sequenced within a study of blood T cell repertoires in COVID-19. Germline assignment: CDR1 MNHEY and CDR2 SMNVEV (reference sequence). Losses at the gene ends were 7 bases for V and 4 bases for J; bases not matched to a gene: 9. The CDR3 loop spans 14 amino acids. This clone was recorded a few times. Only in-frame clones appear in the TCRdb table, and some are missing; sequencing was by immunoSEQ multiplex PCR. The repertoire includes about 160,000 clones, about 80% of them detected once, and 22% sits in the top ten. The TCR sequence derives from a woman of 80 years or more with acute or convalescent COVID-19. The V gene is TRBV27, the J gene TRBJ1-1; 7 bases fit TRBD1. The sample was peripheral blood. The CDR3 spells CASIETGRVTEAFF. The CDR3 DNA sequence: TGTGCCAGCATTGAGACAGGGCGTGTCACTGAAGCTTTCTTT.